This note documents a single T cell receptor beta chain sequence. This entry belongs to a study of blood T cell repertoires in COVID-19. Data came from immunoSEQ multiplex PCR; TCRdb stores just in-frame clones and leaves some out. Counted here are approximately 160,000 clones, about 79% occurring once; the ten biggest clones make up around 6.7%. The V end was cut by 6 bases, the J end by 4 bases, with 8 bases between. In germline, CDR1 is MNHEY, CDR2 SVGEGT. The CDR3 totals 12 residues. What was sequenced was peripheral blood. The chain combines TRBV6-2 or TRBV6-3 with TRBJ2-3, with no clear D. The clonotype originates from a woman between 45 and 60 years old in a cohort sampled during active or convalescent COVID-19. This CDR3 reads CASSYGPDTQYF. CDR3 nucleotides: TGTGCCAGCAGCTATGGCCCAGATACGCAGTATTTT.